This T cell receptor (beta chain) originates from a study of T cells in Graves' hyperthyroidism and ophthalmopathy. Study findings and constraints: The model anticipated ophthalmopathy a median approximately 6.7 months pre-onset.

TCR beta CDR3 regions were amplified from RNA transcripts. TCR CDR3 underwent first-round RT-PCR with the HTBI primer set. TCRdb re-called the multiplex PCR reads through MiXCR, storing one row per CDR3 protein. This table holds hundreds of thousands of distinct CDR3 sequences, 20% to 25% found once. On this clonotype itself: The antigen is undetermined.

Germline CDR1 DFQATT, CDR2 SNEGSKA (reference sequence). The CDR3 is made up of 15 amino acids. V lost 7 bases and J lost 1, with 16 bases in between. This chain uses TRBV20-1 with TRBJ2-2; D possibly matches TRBD1 or TRBD2 (6 bases each). This receptor was identified in a man between 50 and 59 years old with Graves' hyperthyroidism. What was sequenced was blood. CDR3 amino acids: CSVPGAGRNTGELFF. The CDR3 bases are TGCAGTGTTCCGGGGGCGGGCAGGAACACCGGGGAGCTGTTTTTT.